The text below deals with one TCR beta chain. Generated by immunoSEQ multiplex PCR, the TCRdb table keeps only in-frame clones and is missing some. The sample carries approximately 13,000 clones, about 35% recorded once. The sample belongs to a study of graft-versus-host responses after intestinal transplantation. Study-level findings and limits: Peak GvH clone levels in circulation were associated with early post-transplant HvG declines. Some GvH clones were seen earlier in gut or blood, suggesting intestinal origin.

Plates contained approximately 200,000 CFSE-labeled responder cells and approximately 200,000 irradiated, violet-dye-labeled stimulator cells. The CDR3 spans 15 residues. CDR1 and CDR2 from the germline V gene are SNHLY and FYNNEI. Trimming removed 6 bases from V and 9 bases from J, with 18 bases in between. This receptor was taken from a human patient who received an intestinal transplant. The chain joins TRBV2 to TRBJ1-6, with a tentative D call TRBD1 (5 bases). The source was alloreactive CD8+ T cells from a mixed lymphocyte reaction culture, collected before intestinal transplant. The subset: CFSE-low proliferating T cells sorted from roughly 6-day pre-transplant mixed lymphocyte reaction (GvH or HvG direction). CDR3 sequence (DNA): TGTGCCAGCAGGGGAGGGACTTCTGGAATTTCACCCCTCCACTTT. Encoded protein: CASRGGTSGISPLHF.